The next 4 T cell receptor beta chains were all read from a single sample in a study of CD8+CD57+ T cells in acquired aplastic anemia. Patients included in sequencing had previously demonstrated CD8+CD57+ cell expansion by flow cytometry. TCR beta VDJ and CDR3 profiling used genomic DNA as template. TCRdb reanalysed the reads using MiXCR and keeps one entry per CDR3 protein. The table lists roughly 240,000 distinct CDR3 sequences, around 43% of them singletons. Sample: sorted CD4+, CD8+, or CD8+CD57+ T cells (not recorded which) from PBMCs. These TCRs come from a human donor with aplastic anemia.

As concerns this clonotype: One base away lies a much larger clone, so this may be a sequencing read error. The chain couples TRBV9 to TRBJ2-1; 9 nucleotides align to TRBD2. Germline trimming cut 0 bases from V and 3 bases from J; bases unmatched to any gene: 4. The germline gives CDR1 SGDLS, CDR2 YYNGEE. The CDR3 has 16 residues. In DNA form, the CDR3 reads TGTGCCAGCAGCGTAGACCTAGCGGGGTTCTACAATGAGCAGTTCTTC. Amino acids: CASSVDLAGFYNEQFF.

The sample holds one count of this clonotype. The chain employs TRBV9 and TRBJ2-1; 7 bases align to TRBD2. V dropped 2 bases and J dropped 10; count of bases not matched to a gene: 9. The CDR3 runs to 14 residues. Looked up from germline, CDR1 is SGDLS and CDR2 is YYNGEE. CDR3 in DNA: TGTGCCAGCAGCGTTGCTAGCGGCTCCTACGAGCAGTTCTTC. Translated: CASSVASGSYEQFF.

The chain uses TRBV28 and TRBJ1-3; D call uncertain. The germline V and J ends were trimmed by 3 bases and 0 bases, with 12 bases remaining between them. Germline-derived CDR1 and CDR2 are MDHEN and SYDVKM. This CDR3 contains 16 residues. The CDR3, as DNA: TGTGCCAGCAGTTTTCGGACCCACGTCTCTGGAAACACCATATATTTT. Translation gives CASSFRTHVSGNTIYF.

The V gene is TRBV9, the J gene TRBJ1-2; D not resolved. V was cut by 4 bases and J by 8 bases, with 12 bases left in between. The CDR3 is 12 residues long. Germline loops: CDR1 SGDLS, CDR2 YYNGEE. Here the CDR3 reads CASSTRLRGYTF. The CDR3 DNA follows: TGTGCCAGCAGCACCCGACTCAGAGGCTACACCTTC.